The source of this T cell receptor (beta chain) is a study of blood T cell repertoires in COVID-19. Background on the study: Sources were T cells, B-cell-depleted T cells, or PBMCs; the material itself was cDNA or gDNA.

The data were produced by immunoSEQ multiplex PCR, yet TCRdb's version contains in-frame clones alone and is incomplete. The sample records roughly 80,000 clones, 80% to 85% being singletons. Germline V lookup: CDR1 SQVTM, CDR2 ANQGSEA. V was cut by 4 bases and J by 1 base, with 10 bases left in between. CDR3 length equals 13 residues. This clone is a singleton in its sample. Sequenced sample: peripheral blood. V and J are TRBV29-1 and TRBJ1-1; D is uncertain. This TCR derives from a human donor in a cohort sampled during active COVID-19. CDR3 loop: CSVAGFRNTEAFF. The CDR3 DNA is TGCAGCGTTGCGGGGTTTAGGAACACTGAAGCTTTCTTT. Complete variable domain (other parts from reference TRBV29-1 and TRBJ1-1): SAVISQKPSRDICQRGTSLTIQCQVDSQVTMMFWYRQQPGQSLTLIATANQGSEATYESGFVIDKFPISRPNLTFSTLTVSNMSPEDSSIYLCSVAGFRNTEAFFGQGTRLTVV.